These 32 T cell receptor beta chains were all obtained from the same sample, sequenced in a study of tumor-infiltrating lymphocytes in primary liver carcinoma. Germline DNA was extracted alongside blood RNA, which was obtained from unsorted whole blood. With a constant-region primer, TCR beta cDNA was made from 450 to 550 ng of total RNA. Three-round nested multiplex PCR performed with slightly modified ARM-PCR produced the TCR beta libraries. TRBV1-TRBV30 forward primers paired with a C-beta reverse primer drove the first two PCR rounds, ten to eleven cycles each. A single record per CDR3 protein comes from TCRdb applying MiXCR to the multiplex PCR reads. The table has a few hundred thousand distinct CDR3 sequences, roughly three fifths seen once. Sequencing was carried out using peripheral blood. The receptors were sampled from a woman aged 25 to 45 with primary liver carcinoma and hepatitis B virus infection.

This clonotype came up many times. CDR3 region: CASRRRVLGNTIYF. The CDR3 coding sequence is TGTGCCAGCAGACGAAGGGTACTTGGAAACACCATATATTTT. V gene TRBV11-2 combines with J gene TRBJ1-3; unclear D gene. Between the trimmed V and J ends, which lost 6 bases and 3 bases, there was a span of 12 bases. The CDR3 covers 14 residues. Germline V gene data show CDR1 as SGHAT and CDR2 as FQNNGV.

This clonotype was counted ten times or more. The chain has TRBV6-2 or TRBV6-3 and TRBJ1-5, with D uncertain. The germline gives CDR1 MNHEY, CDR2 SVGEGT. The germline V and J ends were trimmed by 7 bases and 0 bases, with 13 bases remaining between them. The CDR3 runs to 15 residues. In DNA form, the CDR3 reads TGTGCCAGCAAAGAGTCTAGAGATAGCAATCAGCCCCAGCATTTT. Translation gives CASKESRDSNQPQHF.

The CDR3 sequence: CASSSASRLWGETQYF. DNA for the CDR3: TGCGCCAGCAGCTCTGCGAGCAGGTTATGGGGAGAGACCCAGTACTTC. The chain joins TRBV5-1 to TRBJ2-5; D is uncertain. The V and J ends lost 3 bases and 4 bases respectively, with 19 bases between them. The V gene's germline CDR1 is SGHRS and CDR2 YFSETQ. CDR3 size: 16 residues.

The table lists this clonotype with a count of one. One junction end does not reproduce the germline sequence, and a read error may be involved. The gene calls are TRBV6-1 and TRBJ1-5; D possibly corresponds to TRBD1 (6 bases). CDR3 length: 14 residues. CDR1 is MNHNS and CDR2 is SASEGT in the germline V gene. This CDR3 reads CVSTLGQLNQPQHF. Here the CDR3 DNA reads TGTGTCAGCACCCTGGGACAACTCAATCAGCCCCAGCATTTT.

In the case of this clonotype: Relative to the germline gene, one junction end is altered; a read error may explain this. The chain carries TRBV12-3 or TRBV12-4 and TRBJ2-1; TRBD2 agrees at 10 bases. This CDR3 is 16 amino acids long. The CDR3 region has the DNA TGTGCCAGCAGTCCCCTAGCGGGAGTTATCGTCAATGAGCAGCTCTTC. This gives the protein CASSPLAGVIVNEQLF.

As concerns this clonotype: The germline gene is not matched at one end of the junction; a read error may be the cause. The chain uses TRBV11-1 and TRBJ2-7; D gene unclear. The CDR3 has 15 residues. Germline V gene sequence: CDR1 SGHAT, CDR2 FQDESV (reference sequence). CDR3 amino acids: CVSSLVLSGAYEQYF. The CDR3 coding sequence is TGTGTCAGCAGCTTAGTGTTGAGTGGGGCCTACGAGCAGTACTTC.

Worth noting for this clonotype: One end of the junction is discordant with germline, which a read error may explain. The chain carries TRBV7-9 and TRBJ2-1; D ambiguous. CDR1 and CDR2 from the germline V gene are SEHNR and FQNEAQ (reference sequence). The CDR3 runs 17 residues. The CDR3 bases are TGTGCCAGCAGCTTAGCCTCCACTACCGGCTCCTACAATGAGCAGCTCTTC. Translated: CASSLASTTGSYNEQLF.

There are a few counts of this clonotype. The chain joins TRBV29-1 to TRBJ2-1; TRBD2 aligns across 13 bases. The germline CDR1 and CDR2 sequences are SQVTM and ANQGSEA. Unmatched junction bases numbered 5, after V lost 2 bases and J lost 7 bases. There are 15 residues in the CDR3. Written as DNA, the CDR3 is TGCAGCGTTGAAACTAGCGGGAGGGCCAGGAATGAGCAGTTCTTC. Protein: CSVETSGRARNEQFF.

The chain joins TRBV11-3 to TRBJ2-1, with D possibly being TRBD2 (6 bases). In germline, CDR1 is SGHNT, CDR2 YENEEA. V lost 4 bases to trimming and J lost 5 bases, with 12 bases between them. The CDR3 consists of 14 residues. CDR3 in amino acids: CASSSGDSNNEQFF. Here the CDR3 DNA reads TGTGCCAGCAGCTCGGGGGACTCAAACAATGAGCAGTTCTTC.

The chain employs TRBV6-5 and TRBJ1-5; tentative D call: TRBD1 (5 bases). The CDR3 length is 13 residues. Germline V gene sequence: CDR1 MNHEY, CDR2 SVGAGI. V shed 6 bases and J shed 4 bases, with 10 bases lying between them. The CDR3 here is CASSGGGNQPQHF. CDR3 in DNA: TGTGCCAGCAGCGGGGGTGGAAATCAGCCCCAGCATTTT.

This clonotype was seen many times. The rearrangement uses TRBV11-3 and TRBJ1-1; 9 bases fit TRBD1. Germline V gene sequence: CDR1 SGHNT, CDR2 YENEEA. The V gene end was trimmed by 10 bases and the J gene end by 4 bases; junction bases not matched to a gene: 4. The CDR3 extends over 12 amino acids. The CDR3 sequence: CATTTGGTEAFF. CDR3 DNA sequence: TGTGCCACCACGACAGGGGGCACTGAAGCTTTCTTT.

Regarding this clonotype: At one end the junction does not follow the germline gene, possibly because of a read error. The V and J genes are TRBV29-1 and TRBJ2-5, with 7 nucleotides matching TRBD1. CDR3 length: 13 amino acids. Germline V gives CDR1 SQVTM, CDR2 ANQGSEA. The CDR3 reads CSIDVNRGETQYF. The CDR3 DNA reads as TGCAGCATTGATGTCAACAGGGGAGAGACCCAGTATTTC.

This rearrangement joins TRBV7-9 to TRBJ2-1; D is ambiguous. Germline loops: CDR1 SEHNR, CDR2 FQNEAQ (reference sequence). The CDR3 totals 13 residues. With 2 bases removed from V and 5 bases from J, the gap between germline ends came to 7 bases. The CDR3 loop reads CASSLSSNNEQFF. The CDR3 bases are TGTGCCAGCAGCTTAAGCAGTAACAATGAGCAGTTCTTC.

V gene TRBV6-2 or TRBV6-3 combines with J gene TRBJ1-1, with 7 bases fitting TRBD1. The CDR3 is made up of 17 amino acids. After removal of 5 bases from V and 1 base from J, the junction contained 13 bases not matched to a gene. Germline V CDR1 and CDR2: MNHEY, SVGEGT. The CDR3 nucleotides read TGTGCCAGCAGTCCATTAACCAGACAGGGTCAGAACACTGAAGCTTTCTTT. Its protein product is CASSPLTRQGQNTEAFF.

There are many counts of this clonotype. The chain recombines TRBV6-5 with TRBJ2-7; the match to TRBD1 covers 7 bases. Trimming cost V 2 bases and J 3 bases; bases outside gene matches: 10. This CDR3 comprises 16 residues. Germline values: CDR1 MNHEY, CDR2 SVGAGI. DNA for the CDR3: TGTGCCAGCAGTTACAAGTGGTCGGACAGGAACTACGAGCAGTACTTC. Residues: CASSYKWSDRNYEQYF.

Turning to this clonotype: Likely a read error: the CDR3 ends without its conserved phenylalanine or tryptophan. CDR3 amino acids: CASSFLRVAEYNEQFL. In DNA form, the CDR3 reads TGTGCCAGTAGTTTCTTGAGAGTAGCGGAGTACAATGAGCAGTTCTTA. V usage is TRBV6-2 or TRBV6-3 and J usage is TRBJ2-1; a weak D match, TRBD2 (6 bases). Germline loops: CDR1 MNHEY, CDR2 SVGEGT. The CDR3 sequence is 16 residues long.

This clonotype occurred a few times. The V and J genes are TRBV5-6 and TRBJ2-4, with D possibly being TRBD2 (5 bases). The ends were cut back, 4 bases at V and 15 bases at J, with 23 bases in the middle. This CDR3 is 14 amino acids long. Germline values: CDR1 SGHDT, CDR2 YYEEEE. The CDR3 nucleotides are TGTGCCAGCAGCCTTGGAATGGCTAGCTATTTTCGGTACTTC. It yields the protein CASSLGMASYFRYF.

This chain uses TRBV6-6 with TRBJ1-2; 8 bases are shared with TRBD1. V lost 2 bases, J lost 8 bases, and 4 bases stayed unmatched. The CDR3 runs to 13 residues. Germline V CDR1 and CDR2: MNHNY, SVGAGI (reference sequence). The CDR3 protein is CASSYGQGRGYTF. The CDR3 DNA follows: TGTGCCAGCAGTTACGGACAGGGACGAGGCTACACCTTC.

A remark on this clonotype: At one end the junction does not follow the germline gene, possibly because of a read error. The chain couples TRBV12-3 or TRBV12-4 to TRBJ2-1; D is uncertain. Judging by the DNA end, TRBJ2-7 fits better; the J call may be wrong. This CDR3 has 12 amino acids. This CDR3 is CACSLGYNEQYF. In DNA form, the CDR3 reads TGTGCCTGCAGTTTGGGCTACAATGAGCAGTACTTC.

This clonotype was counted a few times. The CDR3 here is CASSQDWGLNTEAFF. As DNA, the CDR3 is TGTGCCAGCAGCCAAGACTGGGGCTTGAACACTGAAGCTTTCTTT. The chain carries TRBV4-2 and TRBJ1-1; tentatively, D is TRBD1 (5 bases). Germline CDR1 LGHNA, CDR2 YNFKEQ. The length of the CDR3 is 15 residues. V was trimmed by 0 bases and J by 0 bases, leaving 8 bases between them.

This clonotype was counted at least ten times. The chain is built from TRBV11-2 and TRBJ2-3, with D perhaps being TRBD1 or TRBD2 (5 bases each). In germline, CDR1 is SGHAT, CDR2 FQNNGV. V lost 1 base to trimming and J lost 5 bases, with 7 bases between them. This CDR3 is built from 13 residues. The CDR3 DNA is TGTGCCAGCAGCTTAGTTGGGGGAGATACGCAGTATTTT. Its translation is CASSLVGGDTQYF.

Notes on this clonotype: The conserved phenylalanine or tryptophan normally closing the CDR3 is absent here, so this likely arose from a read error. V is TRBV6-2 or TRBV6-3 and J is TRBJ2-1, with D maybe TRBD2 (6 bases). V was clipped by 6 bases and J by 8 bases, with 17 bases between them. Germline lookup yields CDR1 MNHEY and CDR2 SVGEGT. The CDR3 runs 14 residues. CDR3 in DNA: TGTGCCAGCAGCATGCGGGGAGTAGTCGATGAGCAGTTCGTC. Translating it yields CASSMRGVVDEQFV.

This clonotype was observed a few times. The germline gene is not matched at one end of the junction; a read error may be the cause. The J gene is TRBJ1-5, the V gene TRBV12-3 or TRBV12-4; D call uncertain. The CDR3 has 15 amino acids. The CDR3 DNA reads TGTGCCAGCAGTGGCCGGTGGGCCCTCAATCGGCCCCAGCATTTT. This codes for CASSGRWALNRPQHF.

This clonotype occurred a few times. A much larger clonotype is one base distant, so this may be a read error. The rearrangement joins TRBV6-1 to TRBJ1-1; D is uncertain. The germline gives CDR1 MNHNS, CDR2 SASEGT. The V gene lost 3 bases and the J gene lost 1 base, with 6 bases spanning the gap. The CDR3 consists of 13 residues. CDR3 sequence: CASSERRNTEAFF. As DNA, the CDR3 is TGTGCCAGCAGTGAGAGACGGAACACTGAAGCTTTCTTT.

Points on this clonotype: With a much larger clone just one base away, this may be a read error. CDR3 in DNA: TGTGGCAGCAGCAAGACAGGGGGCGGGCAGCCCCAGCATTTT. Amino acids: CGSSKTGGGQPQHF. The chain has TRBV12-3 or TRBV12-4 and TRBJ1-5, with TRBD1 identical over 10 bases. The length of the CDR3 is 14 residues.

As concerns this clonotype: One base away lies a much larger clone, so this may be a sequencing read error. V is TRBV10-1 and J is TRBJ1-1; possibly TRBD1 for D (5 bases). The CDR3 runs to 13 residues. Germline-derived CDR1 and CDR2 are WNHNN and SYGVQD (reference sequence). The CDR3 nucleotides read TGCACCAGCAGAGAAAAGAGGGGCACTGAAGCTTTCTTT. Protein: CTSREKRGTEAFF.

Notes on this clonotype: With a much larger clone just one base away, this may be a read error. J is TRBJ2-7 and V is TRBV6-2 or TRBV6-3; 8 bases are a match to TRBD1. The CDR3 contains 17 residues. Germline V gene data show CDR1 as MNHEY and CDR2 as SVGEGT. DNA of the CDR3: TGTGCCAGCACTCTCAATCTACCGACAGGGGACCTCTACGAGCAGTGCTTC. Translation gives CASTLNLPTGDLYEQCF.

Turning to this clonotype: The junction departs from the called germline gene at one end, perhaps through a read error. The chain carries TRBV5-1 and TRBJ2-3, with unresolved D. The CDR3 totals 15 residues. Germline V lookup: CDR1 SGHRS, CDR2 YFSETQ. In nucleotides, the CDR3 is TGCACCAGCAGCTTGGGCCCGGGCTCCACAGATACGCAGTATTTT. Protein product: CTSSLGPGSTDTQYF.

This clonotype was counted a few times. The chain is built from TRBV6-5 and TRBJ2-3; weak D call: TRBD2 (6 bases). The CDR3 is 19 residues long. CDR1 and CDR2 from the germline V gene are MNHEY and SVGAGI. V lost 5 bases, J lost 1 base, and 25 bases lay in between. The CDR3 loop reads CASSGLRQLPAGRTDTQYF. DNA of the CDR3: TGTGCCAGCAGTGGGTTGAGGCAGTTACCTGCGGGACGCACAGATACGCAGTATTTT.

V and J are TRBV12-3 or TRBV12-4 and TRBJ2-2; possibly TRBD2 for D (6 bases). Trimming removed 10 bases from V and 5 bases from J, with 14 bases in between. This CDR3 is built from 13 residues. CDR3 in amino acids: CAIGSGETGELFF. Here the CDR3 DNA reads TGTGCCATCGGGTCGGGGGAAACCGGGGAGCTGTTTTTT.

Notes on this clonotype: A read error is possible here, since a much larger clone lies one base away. The CDR3 loop is CTSSLTGYTDTQYF. The CDR3 nucleotides are TGTACCAGCAGCTTGACAGGATACACAGATACGCAGTATTTT. This sequence joins TRBV5-5 and TRBJ2-3, with D possibly matching TRBD1 (6 bases). The CDR3 contains 14 residues. The germline V gene encodes CDR1 SGHKS and CDR2 YYEKEE (reference sequence).

A remark on this clonotype: One end of the junction varies from germline; a read error may be responsible. J is TRBJ2-7 and V is TRBV12-3 or TRBV12-4, with unresolved D. This CDR3 has 14 amino acids. This chain's CDR3 is CASRMSGYTYEQHF. Here the CDR3 DNA reads TGTGCCAGCCGAATGTCGGGTTATACCTACGAGCAGCACTTC.